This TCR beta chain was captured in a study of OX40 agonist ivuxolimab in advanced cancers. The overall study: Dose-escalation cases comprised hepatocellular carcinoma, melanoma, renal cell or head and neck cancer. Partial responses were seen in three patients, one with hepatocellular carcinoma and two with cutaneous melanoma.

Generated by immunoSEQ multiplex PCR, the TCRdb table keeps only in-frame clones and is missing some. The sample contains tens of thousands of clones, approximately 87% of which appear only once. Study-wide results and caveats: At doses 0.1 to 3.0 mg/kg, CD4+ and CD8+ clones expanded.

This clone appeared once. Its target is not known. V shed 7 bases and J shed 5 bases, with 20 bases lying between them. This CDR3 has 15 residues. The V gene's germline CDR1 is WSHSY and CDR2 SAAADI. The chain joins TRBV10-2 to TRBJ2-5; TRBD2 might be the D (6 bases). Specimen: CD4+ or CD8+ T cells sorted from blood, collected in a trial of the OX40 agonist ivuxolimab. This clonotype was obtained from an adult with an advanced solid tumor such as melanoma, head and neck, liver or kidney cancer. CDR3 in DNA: TGCGCCAGCAATGGGGGAGTTAGAGGAGGGGAGACCCAGTACTTC. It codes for CASNGGVRGGETQYF.